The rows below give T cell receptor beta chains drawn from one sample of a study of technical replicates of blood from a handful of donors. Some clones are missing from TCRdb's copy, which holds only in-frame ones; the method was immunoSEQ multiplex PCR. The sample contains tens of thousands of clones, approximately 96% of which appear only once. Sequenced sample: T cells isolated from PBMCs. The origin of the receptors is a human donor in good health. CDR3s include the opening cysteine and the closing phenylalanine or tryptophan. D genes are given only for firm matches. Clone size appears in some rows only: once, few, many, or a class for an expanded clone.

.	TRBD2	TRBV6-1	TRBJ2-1	TGTGCCAGCGAATTGGGACTAGCGGGAGGGGTTTGGTTCTTC	CASELGLAGGVWFF
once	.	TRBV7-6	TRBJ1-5	TGTGCCAGCAGCTCCAGCGGAGGGGGCAATCAGCCCCAGCATTTT	CASSSSGGGNQPQHF
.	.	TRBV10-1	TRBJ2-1	TGCGCCAGCAGTCTGGGTGGGGGGTACAATGAGCAGTTCTTC	CASSLGGGYNEQFF
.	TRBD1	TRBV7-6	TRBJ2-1	TGTGCCAGCAGCTTCGGCAGGGGGCTGTTCTACAATGAGCAGTTCTTC	CASSFGRGLFYNEQFF
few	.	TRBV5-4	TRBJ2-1	TGTGCCAGCAGCTTGGGCGGGGGCAGGTACAATGAGCAGTTCTTC	CASSLGGGRYNEQFF
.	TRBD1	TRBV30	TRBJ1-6	TGTGCCTGGAGTGTTCCCGGACAGGGGAAAAATTCACCCCTCCACTTT	CAWSVPGQGKNSPLHF
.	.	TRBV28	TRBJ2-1	TGTGCCAGCAGTTCTCTTCCCCCCGAGCAGTTCTTC	CASSSLPPEQFF
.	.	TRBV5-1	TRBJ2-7	TGCGCCAGCAGCTTCGGAGCAGGGGCTGTAGGGCAGTACTTC	CASSFGAGAVGQYF
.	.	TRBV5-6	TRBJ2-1	TGTGCCAGCAGCTTCTCCCGGGACAAGGGCCTCCGGGAGCAGTTCTTC	CASSFSRDKGLREQFF
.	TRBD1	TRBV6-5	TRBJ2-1	TGTGCCAGCAGGCACCGGGACAGGGATCGTAATGAGCAGTTCTTC	CASRHRDRDRNEQFF
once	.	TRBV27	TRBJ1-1	TGTGCCAGCAGTCCAGGGGCGAACACTGAAGCTTTCTTT	CASSPGANTEAFF
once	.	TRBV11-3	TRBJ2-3	TGTGCCAGCAGCTTAGAGCGGGCTGATACGCAGTATTTT	CASSLERADTQYF
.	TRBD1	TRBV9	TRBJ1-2	TGTGCCAGCAGCACCGGACAGGCGACCTATGGCTACACCTTC	CASSTGQATYGYTF
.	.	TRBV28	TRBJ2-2	TGTGCCAGCAGCTATTTAGTGCCCGGGGAGCTGTTTTTT	CASSYLVPGELFF
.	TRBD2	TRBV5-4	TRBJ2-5	TGTGCCAGCAGCAACCTGGGGCGGGAGTTCTCGGGGGAGACCCAGTACTTC	CASSNLGREFSGETQYF
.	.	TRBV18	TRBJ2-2	TGTGCCAGCTCACCACGACAGCTATCGAACACCGGGGAGCTGTTTTTT	CASSPRQLSNTGELFF
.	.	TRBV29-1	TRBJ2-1	TGCAGCGTTGAAGGAGAGCTTAGTGAGCAGTTCTTC	CSVEGELSEQFF
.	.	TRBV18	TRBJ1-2	TGTGCCAGCTCACCTGACAATAACTATGGCTACACCTTC	CASSPDNNYGYTF
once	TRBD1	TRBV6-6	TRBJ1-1	TGTGCCAGCAGCCCCGGACAGGGGGTTACTGAAGCTTTCTTT	CASSPGQGVTEAFF
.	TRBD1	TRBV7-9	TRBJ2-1	TGTGCCAGCAGCCCTAAGGACAGGGGCTCCTACAATGAGCAGTTCTTC	CASSPKDRGSYNEQFF
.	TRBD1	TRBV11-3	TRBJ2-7	TGTGCCAGCAGCTCCCCGGGACAGGGCTCCTACGAGCAGTACTTC	CASSSPGQGSYEQYF
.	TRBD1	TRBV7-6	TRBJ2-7	TGTGCCAGCAGCTTAGGCGCCCCCGGGACAGGGACGGGGGAGCAGTACTTC	CASSLGAPGTGTGEQYF
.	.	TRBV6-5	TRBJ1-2	TGTGCCAGCAGCATAAAAGGGGTCCTGAGCTATGGCTACACCTTC	CASSIKGVLSYGYTF
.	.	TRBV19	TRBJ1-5	TGTGCCAGTAGTGGGGAGGGGGGCTTAGGCGGGTATTTT	CASSGEGGLGGYF
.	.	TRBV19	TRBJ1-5	TGTGCCAGTAGTATAGGCCTGGTAGGGAGGGGAAGAAGCAATCAGCCCCAGCATTTT	CASSIGLVGRGRSNQPQHF
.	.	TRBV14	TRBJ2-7	TGTGCCAGCAGCCTCGTCGGGCGGAGGGAGCAGTACTTC	CASSLVGRREQYF
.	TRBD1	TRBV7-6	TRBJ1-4	TGTGCCAGCAGCTTCACAGGGGGCCCAACTAATGAAAAACTGTTTTTT	CASSFTGGPTNEKLFF
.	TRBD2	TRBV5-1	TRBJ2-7	TGCGCCAGCAGCTTGTTGGGGGGGGCCTACGAGCAGTACTTC	CASSLLGGAYEQYF
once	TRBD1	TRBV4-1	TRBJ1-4	TGCGCCAGCAGCTCCCGGACAGGCTATCGGAGGGAACTGTTTTTT	CASSSRTGYRRELFF
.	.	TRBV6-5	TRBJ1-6	TGTGCCAGCAGTTGGCGGGATTCACCCCTCCACTTT	CASSWRDSPLHF
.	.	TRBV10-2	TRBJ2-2	TGCGCCAGCAGTGACGGTAACACCGGGGAGCTGTTTTTT	CASSDGNTGELFF
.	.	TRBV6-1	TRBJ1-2	TGTGCCAGCAGTGAACGACTTACCCATCGGGGATATGGCTACACCTTC	CASSERLTHRGYGYTF
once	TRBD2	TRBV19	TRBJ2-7	TGTGCCACCTCACTAGCGGGAGGGTACGAGCAGTACTTC	CATSLAGGYEQYF
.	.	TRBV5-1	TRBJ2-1	TGCGCCAGCAGCTGGACGGACAGTTCTAATGAGCAGTTCTTC	CASSWTDSSNEQFF
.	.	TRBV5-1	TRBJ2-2	TGCGCCAGCAGCTTGGTGGGAGAGTCAGCCGGGGAGCTGTTTTTT	CASSLVGESAGELFF
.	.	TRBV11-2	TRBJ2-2	TGTGCCAGCTATGCAGCGAACACCGGGGAGCTGTTTTTT	CASYAANTGELFF
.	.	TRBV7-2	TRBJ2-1	TGTGCCAGCAGCCCAGCGGTGAGCTCCTACAATGAGCAGTTCTTC	CASSPAVSSYNEQFF
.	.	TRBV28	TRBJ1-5	TGTGCCAGCAGAAAAACCTACAATCAGCCCCAGCATTTT	CASRKTYNQPQHF
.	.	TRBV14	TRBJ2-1	TGTGCCAGCAGCCAAGTGGAGGCCAATGAGCAGTTCTTC	CASSQVEANEQFF
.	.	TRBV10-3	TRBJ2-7	TGTGCCATCAGTGAGTCCGAGAACGAGCAGTACTTC	CAISESENEQYF
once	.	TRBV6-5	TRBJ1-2	TGTGCCAGCAGTTACCGAAGCCAACTCTATGGCTACACCTTC	CASSYRSQLYGYTF
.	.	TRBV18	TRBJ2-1	TGTGCCAGCTCACCCCTGGAGGGATACAATGAGCAGTTCTTC	CASSPLEGYNEQFF
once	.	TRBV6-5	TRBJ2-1	TGTGCCAGCAGCACAGGGTGGTCGGCAAATGAGCAGTTCTTC	CASSTGWSANEQFF
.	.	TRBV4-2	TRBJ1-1	TGTGCCAGCAGCCAAGGAGGCTTGAACACTGAAGCTTTCTTT	CASSQGGLNTEAFF
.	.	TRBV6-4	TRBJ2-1	TGTGCCAGCAGTGACTCGACTAGCAATGAGCAGTTCTTC	CASSDSTSNEQFF
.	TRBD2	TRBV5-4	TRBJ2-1	TGTGCCAGCAGCTTGGGACTAGCGGGATTCTACAATGAGCAGTTCTTC	CASSLGLAGFYNEQFF
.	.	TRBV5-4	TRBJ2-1	TGTGCCAGCAGCATAGGGGCGGGGAGCTCCTACAATGAGCAGTTCTTC	CASSIGAGSSYNEQFF
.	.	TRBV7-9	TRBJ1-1	TGTGCCAGCAGCCCGGTGTGGGGCCGGAACACTGAAGCTTTCTTT	CASSPVWGRNTEAFF
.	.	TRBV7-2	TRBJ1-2	TGTGCCAGCAGCTTACTAAGTGAAGCCCTGCTCTATGGCTACACCTTC	CASSLLSEALLYGYTF
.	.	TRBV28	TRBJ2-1	TGTGCCAGCAGCAGTGCGGAGGGAAGGTCCTACAATGAGCAGTTCTTC	CASSSAEGRSYNEQFF
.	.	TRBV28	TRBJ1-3	TGTGCCAGCAGTTTAGCAGGGGATGGAAACACCATATATTTT	CASSLAGDGNTIYF
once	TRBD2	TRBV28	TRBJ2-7	TGTGCCAGCAGCATAGCGGGATTCAACGAGCAGTACTTC	CASSIAGFNEQYF
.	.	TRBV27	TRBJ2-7	TGTGCCAGCAGCCCAACCGGGGGCTACGAGCAGTACTTC	CASSPTGGYEQYF